This TCR beta chain comes out of a study of cytomegalovirus exposure and HLA in healthy donors. General observations from the study: Later analysis suggested most CMV-associated TCR beta chains were HLA-restricted. The authors later found HLA-associated TCR beta chains more clonally expanded than equally common others. Later findings reportedly placed an Asian-associated ancestry cluster below the roughly 730-donor mean for N-insertions.

On this clone itself: The antigen is unknown.

Amplification used 60 Vbeta primers and 13 Jbeta primers. Repertoires were generated with immunoSEQ multiplex PCR, while TCRdb's copy carries only in-frame clones and drops some. The data contain 120,000 to 150,000 clones, roughly four fifths of them singletons. The CDR3 contains 14 residues. Germline values: CDR1 MNHEY, CDR2 SVGAGI. The ends lost 6 bases at V and 7 bases at J; junction bases unmatched: 10. The source of this sequence is a woman aged 40 to 55 in good health and CMV-seronegative. What was sequenced was PBMCs. The rearrangement uses TRBV6-5 and TRBJ1-2, with 8 bases matching TRBD1. CDR3 nucleotide sequence: TGTGCCAGCAGCCTCGGACAGGGAGGGCTTGGCTACACCTTC. Protein sequence: CASSLGQGGLGYTF.